Listed below are T cell receptor beta chains from one sample, sequenced in a study of naive and memory T cell subsets. TCRdb passed the UMI-ligation and nested PCR reads through MiXCR, listing each CDR3 protein once. The table includes around 13,000 distinct CDR3 sequences, about 5.5% detected once. This specimen consisted of skin, obtained from a tuberculin skin test site. The receptors were sampled from an adult in good health. Both conserved end residues are part of each CDR3. A D gene is named only where the DNA matches it firmly. Clone size, where shown, is once, few, many, or a class for clones that have expanded.

TRBJ2-3 . many TRBV6-2/TRBV6-3 TGTGCCAGCAGTTTATGGGGACTCACAGATACGCAGTATTTT CASSLWGLTDTQYF
TRBJ2-5 TRBD2 medium-sized TRBV20-1 TGCAGTGCTAGCGGGACTAGCGGGGCCTCAGAGACCCAGTACTTC CSASGTSGASETQYF
TRBJ2-1 . many TRBV7-3 TGTGCCAGCAGCCGGACTTTTACCTCCTACAATGAGCAGTTCTTC CASSRTFTSYNEQFF
TRBJ1-3 . many TRBV4-3 TGCGCCAGCAGCCAAGGGGACGGCACCATATATTTT CASSQGDGTIYF
TRBJ2-1 . many TRBV27 TGTGCCAGCAGTTTATCCATCTTTAATGAGCAGTTCTTC CASSLSIFNEQFF
TRBJ2-2 . medium-sized TRBV7-2 TGTGCCAGCAGCTTAGATCCATCGGGGGAGCTGTTTTTT CASSLDPSGELFF
TRBJ1-6 . many TRBV7-2 TGTGCCAGCAGCCCAGAGGCACGAAGGAGCTCCTATAATTCACCCCTCCACTTT CASSPEARRSSYNSPLHF
TRBJ1-2 . many TRBV20-1 TGCAGTGCTAGGGATGGGGCTTATGGCTACACCTTC CSARDGAYGYTF
TRBJ1-5 . many TRBV12-3/TRBV12-4 TGTGCCAGCAGTTTAAGGTCAGAAAATCAGCCCCAGCATTTT CASSLRSENQPQHF
TRBJ2-6 . few TRBV9 TGTGCCAGCAGCGTAGCAGCTGGGGCCAACGTCCTGACTTTC CASSVAAGANVLTF
TRBJ2-7 TRBD1 . TRBV4-2 TGTGCCAGCAGCCTTCCCGGGACAGGAAATCCCTACGAGCAGTACTTC CASSLPGTGNPYEQYF
TRBJ2-3 TRBD1 many TRBV7-3 TGTGCCAGCAGCGGAACCGGGACAGAGGGAGATACGCAGTATTTT CASSGTGTEGDTQYF
TRBJ1-1 TRBD1 many TRBV28 TGTGCCAGCAGTTCCCGACAGGGCCTGAAAGCTTTCTTT CASSSRQGLKAFF
TRBJ2-7 TRBD1 medium-sized TRBV5-4 TGTGCCAGCAGCTTGGGCGTTAGACAGGGGCTCTCGGCGCTATACTTC CASSLGVRQGLSALYF
TRBJ2-7 TRBD1 many TRBV10-3 TGTGCCATCAGTGATTTGGGACAGCATAATACCTACGAGCAGTACTTC CAISDLGQHNTYEQYF
TRBJ2-3 . many TRBV29-1 TGCAGCGTCGACGTCGATTCAGATACGCAGTATTTT CSVDVDSDTQYF
TRBJ2-7 . few TRBV12-3/TRBV12-4 TGTGCCAGCAGTTTTATCGGAGGAGGGGAGCAGTACTTC CASSFIGGGEQYF
TRBJ1-1 . few TRBV4-3 TGCGCCAGCAGCCAAGAGTTCGGGGCCAGCACTGAAGCTTTCTTT CASSQEFGASTEAFF
TRBJ1-1 . . TRBV4-1 TGCGCCAGCAGCCATCGGTCCCCGAACACTGAAGCTTTCTTT CASSHRSPNTEAFF
TRBJ2-5 . many TRBV2 TGTGCCAGCAGACCCAGACAGAGTCAGGAGACCCAGTACTTC CASRPRQSQETQYF
TRBJ2-1 TRBD2 many TRBV19 TGTGCCAGTAGTCGACTAGCGGGGGGGAACTCCTACAATGAGCAGTTCTTC CASSRLAGGNSYNEQFF
TRBJ2-7 . many TRBV7-9 TGTGCCAGCAGCCGGACTTACGAGCAGTACTTC CASSRTYEQYF
TRBJ2-1 TRBD1 medium-sized TRBV28 TGTGCCAGCAGTTTCGGGACAGGGGGACACAATGAGCAGTTCTTC CASSFGTGGHNEQFF
TRBJ2-2 . many TRBV6-1 TGTGCCAGCAGTGAACCGGGACTCAACACCGGGGAGCTGTTTTTT CASSEPGLNTGELFF
TRBJ2-5 TRBD2 many TRBV7-8 TGTGCCAGCAGCTTAGCCAAGCTAGCGGGGATTCAGGAGACCCAGTACTTC CASSLAKLAGIQETQYF
TRBJ2-5 TRBD2 many TRBV12-3/TRBV12-4 TGTGCCAGCAGTCGGCTAGCGGGGCAAGAGACCCAGTACTTC CASSRLAGQETQYF
TRBJ2-3 . medium-sized TRBV20-1 TGCAGTGCTATTTTTCCGTTCCGAGCTAGCACAGATACGCAGTATTTT CSAIFPFRASTDTQYF
TRBJ2-3 . many TRBV12-3/TRBV12-4 TGTGCCAGCAGTTCCTTTGGGCCGGGGAAAGATACGCAGTATTTT CASSSFGPGKDTQYF